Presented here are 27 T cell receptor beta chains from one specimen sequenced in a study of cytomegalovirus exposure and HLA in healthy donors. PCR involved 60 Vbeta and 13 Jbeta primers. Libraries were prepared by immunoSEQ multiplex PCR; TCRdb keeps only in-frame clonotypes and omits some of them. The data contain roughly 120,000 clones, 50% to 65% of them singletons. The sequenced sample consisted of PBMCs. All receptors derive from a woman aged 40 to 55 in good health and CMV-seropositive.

CDR3 bases: TGTGCCAGCAGCCCAGGGGGCGGCTATGGCTACACCTTC. It codes for CASSPGGGYGYTF. J is TRBJ1-2 and V is TRBV7-8; 8 bases map to TRBD1. Germline values: CDR1 SGHVS, CDR2 FQNEAQ. The CDR3 is 13 amino acids. V lost 5 bases and J lost 4; bases outside the gene matches: 3.

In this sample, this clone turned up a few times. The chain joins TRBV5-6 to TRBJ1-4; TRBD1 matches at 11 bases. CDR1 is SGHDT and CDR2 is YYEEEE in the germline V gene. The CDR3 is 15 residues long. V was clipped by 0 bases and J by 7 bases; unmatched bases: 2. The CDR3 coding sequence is TGTGCCAGCAGCTTGGCCGGGACAGGGGGTGAAAAACTGTTTTTT. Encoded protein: CASSLAGTGGEKLFF. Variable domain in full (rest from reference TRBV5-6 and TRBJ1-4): DAGVTQSPTHLIKTRGQQVTLRCSPKSGHDTVSWYQQALGQGPQFIFQYYEEEERQRGNFPDRFSGHQFPNYSSELNVNALLLGDSALYLCASSLAGTGGEKLFFGSGTQLSVL.

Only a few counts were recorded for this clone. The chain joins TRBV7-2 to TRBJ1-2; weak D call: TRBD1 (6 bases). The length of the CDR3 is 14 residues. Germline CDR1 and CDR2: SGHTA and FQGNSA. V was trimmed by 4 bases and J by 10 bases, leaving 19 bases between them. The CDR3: CASSSPDSRVAYTF. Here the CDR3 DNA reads TGTGCCAGCAGCTCGCCGGACAGCCGGGTTGCCTACACCTTC.

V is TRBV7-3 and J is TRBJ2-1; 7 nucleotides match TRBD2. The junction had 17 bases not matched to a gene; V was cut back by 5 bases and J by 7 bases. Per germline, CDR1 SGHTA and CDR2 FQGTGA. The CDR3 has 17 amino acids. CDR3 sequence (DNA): TGTGCCAGCAGCCCACTGGGATCTAGCGGATTAAGGAATGAGCAGTTCTTC. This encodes CASSPLGSSGLRNEQFF. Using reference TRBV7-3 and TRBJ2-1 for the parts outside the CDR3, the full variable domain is GAGVSQTPSNKVTEKGKYVELRCDPISGHTALYWYRQSLGQGPEFLIYFQGTGAADDSGLPNDRFFAVRPEGSVSTLKIQRTERGDSAVYLCASSPLGSSGLRNEQFFGPGTRLTVL.

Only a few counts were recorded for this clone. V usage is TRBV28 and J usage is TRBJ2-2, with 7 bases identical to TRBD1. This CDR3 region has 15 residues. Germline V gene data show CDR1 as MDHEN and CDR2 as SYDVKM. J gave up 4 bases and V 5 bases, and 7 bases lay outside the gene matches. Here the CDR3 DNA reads TGTGCCAGCAGTACAGGGGAAGATGGCACCGGGGAGCTGTTTTTT. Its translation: CASSTGEDGTGELFF.

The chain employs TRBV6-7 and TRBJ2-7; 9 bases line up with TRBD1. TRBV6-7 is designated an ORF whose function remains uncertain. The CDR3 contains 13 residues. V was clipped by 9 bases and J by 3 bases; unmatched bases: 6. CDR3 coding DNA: TGTGCCAGGGAGGACAGGGGAGGCTACGAGCAGTACTTC. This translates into CAREDRGGYEQYF.

CDR3 bases: TGTGCCAGCACCGACCTAGTATCCGAGCAGTACTTC. This translates into CASTDLVSEQYF. The V gene is TRBV2, the J gene TRBJ2-7; D ambiguous. This CDR3 has 12 amino acids. Trimming took off 7 bases at V and 6 bases at J, with 13 bases between the two ends. The germline V gene encodes CDR1 SNHLY and CDR2 FYNNEI.

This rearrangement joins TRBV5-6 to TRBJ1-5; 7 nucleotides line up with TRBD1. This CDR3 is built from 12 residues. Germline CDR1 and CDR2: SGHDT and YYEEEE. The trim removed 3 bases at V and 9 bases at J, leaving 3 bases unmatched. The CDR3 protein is CASSSGQLPQHF. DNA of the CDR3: TGTGCCAGCAGCTCGGGACAGCTGCCCCAGCATTTT. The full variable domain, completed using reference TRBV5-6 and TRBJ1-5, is DAGVTQSPTHLIKTRGQQVTLRCSPKSGHDTVSWYQQALGQGPQFIFQYYEEEERQRGNFPDRFSGHQFPNYSSELNVNALLLGDSALYLCASSSGQLPQHFGDGTRLSIL.

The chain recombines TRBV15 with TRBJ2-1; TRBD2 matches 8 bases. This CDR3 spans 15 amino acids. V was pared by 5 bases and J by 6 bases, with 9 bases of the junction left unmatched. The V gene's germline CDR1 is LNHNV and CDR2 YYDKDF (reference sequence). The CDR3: CATSFSGGEFNEQFF. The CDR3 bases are TGTGCCACCAGCTTCTCGGGAGGGGAGTTCAATGAGCAGTTCTTC.

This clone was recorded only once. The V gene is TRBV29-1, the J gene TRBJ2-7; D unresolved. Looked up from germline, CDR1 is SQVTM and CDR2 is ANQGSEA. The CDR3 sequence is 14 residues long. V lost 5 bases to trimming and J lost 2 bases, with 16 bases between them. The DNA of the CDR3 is TGCAGCGTTCCTTCCCAGGTCAGTCCCTACGAGCAGTACTTC. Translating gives CSVPSQVSPYEQYF.

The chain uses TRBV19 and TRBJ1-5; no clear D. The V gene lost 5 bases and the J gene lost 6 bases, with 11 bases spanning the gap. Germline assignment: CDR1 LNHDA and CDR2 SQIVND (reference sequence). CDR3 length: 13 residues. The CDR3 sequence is CASSHGLIQPQHF. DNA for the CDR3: TGTGCCAGTAGTCACGGACTGATTCAGCCCCAGCATTTT.

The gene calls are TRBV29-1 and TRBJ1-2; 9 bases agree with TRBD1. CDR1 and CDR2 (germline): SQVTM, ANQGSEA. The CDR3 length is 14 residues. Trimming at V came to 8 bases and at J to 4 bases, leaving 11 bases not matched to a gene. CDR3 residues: CSSSATGGSYGYTF. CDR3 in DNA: TGCAGCTCTTCAGCGACAGGGGGGAGCTATGGCTACACCTTC.

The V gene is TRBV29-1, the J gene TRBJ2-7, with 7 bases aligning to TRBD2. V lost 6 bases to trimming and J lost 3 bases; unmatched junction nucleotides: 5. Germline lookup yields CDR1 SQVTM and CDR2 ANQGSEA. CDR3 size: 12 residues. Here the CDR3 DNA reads TGCAGCGTAGCGGGACCGCTCTACGAGCAGTACTTC. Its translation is CSVAGPLYEQYF.

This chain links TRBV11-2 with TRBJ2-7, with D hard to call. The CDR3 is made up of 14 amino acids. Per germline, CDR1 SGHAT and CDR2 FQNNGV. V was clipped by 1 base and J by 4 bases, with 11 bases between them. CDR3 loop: CASSLVYAPYEQYF. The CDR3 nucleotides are TGTGCCAGCAGCTTAGTCTATGCACCATACGAGCAGTACTTC.

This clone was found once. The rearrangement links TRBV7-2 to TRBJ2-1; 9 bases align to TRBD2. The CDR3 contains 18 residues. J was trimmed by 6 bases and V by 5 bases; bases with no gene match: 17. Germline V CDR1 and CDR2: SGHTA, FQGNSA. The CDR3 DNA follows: TGTGCCAGCAGCCTTCTGGGCGGGAGGGTGGGCGTCGTCAATGAGCAGTTCTTC. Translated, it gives CASSLLGGRVGVVNEQFF.

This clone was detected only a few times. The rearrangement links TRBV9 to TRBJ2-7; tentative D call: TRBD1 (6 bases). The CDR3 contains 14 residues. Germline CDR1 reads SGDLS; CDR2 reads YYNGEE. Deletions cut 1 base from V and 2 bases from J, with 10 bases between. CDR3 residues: CASSVFPGAYEQYF. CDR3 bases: TGTGCCAGCAGCGTATTCCCAGGGGCCTACGAGCAGTACTTC.

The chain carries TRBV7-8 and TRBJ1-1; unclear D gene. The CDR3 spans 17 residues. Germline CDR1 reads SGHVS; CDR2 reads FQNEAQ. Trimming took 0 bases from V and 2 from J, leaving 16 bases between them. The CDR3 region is CASSLARLPGGNTEAFF. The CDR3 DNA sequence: TGTGCCAGCAGCTTAGCTCGACTCCCCGGAGGTAACACTGAAGCTTTCTTT.

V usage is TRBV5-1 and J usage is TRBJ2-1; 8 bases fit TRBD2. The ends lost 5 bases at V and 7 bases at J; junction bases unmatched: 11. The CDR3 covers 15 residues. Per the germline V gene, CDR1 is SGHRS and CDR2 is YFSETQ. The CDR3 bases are TGCGCCAGCAGACCCCCGGGACTAGTGGAAAATGAGCAGTTCTTC. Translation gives CASRPPGLVENEQFF.

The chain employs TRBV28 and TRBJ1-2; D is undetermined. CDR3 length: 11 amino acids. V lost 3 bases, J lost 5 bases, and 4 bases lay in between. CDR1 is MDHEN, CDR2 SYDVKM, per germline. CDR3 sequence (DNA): TGTGCCAGCAGTTTGTCTTATGGCTACACCTTC. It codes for CASSLSYGYTF.

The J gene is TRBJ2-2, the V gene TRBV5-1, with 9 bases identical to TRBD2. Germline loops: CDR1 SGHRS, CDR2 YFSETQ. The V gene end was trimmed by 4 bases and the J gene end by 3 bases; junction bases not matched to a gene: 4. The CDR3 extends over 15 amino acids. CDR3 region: CASSPTSGHTGELFF. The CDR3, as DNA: TGCGCCAGCAGCCCGACTAGCGGCCACACCGGGGAGCTGTTTTTT.

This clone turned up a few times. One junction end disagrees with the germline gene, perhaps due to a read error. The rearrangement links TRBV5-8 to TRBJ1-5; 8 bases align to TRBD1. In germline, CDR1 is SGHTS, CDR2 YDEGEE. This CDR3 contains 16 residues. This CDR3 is CASSARTGSSYQPQHF. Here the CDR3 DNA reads TGTGCCAGCAGCGCAAGGACAGGGAGTAGCTATCAGCCCCAGCATTTT.

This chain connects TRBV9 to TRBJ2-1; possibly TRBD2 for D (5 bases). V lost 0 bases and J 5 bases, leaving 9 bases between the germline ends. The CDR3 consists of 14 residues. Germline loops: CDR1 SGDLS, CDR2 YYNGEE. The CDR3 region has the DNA TGTGCCAGCAGCGTAGGGACTGGCCACAATGAGCAGTTCTTC. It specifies CASSVGTGHNEQFF.

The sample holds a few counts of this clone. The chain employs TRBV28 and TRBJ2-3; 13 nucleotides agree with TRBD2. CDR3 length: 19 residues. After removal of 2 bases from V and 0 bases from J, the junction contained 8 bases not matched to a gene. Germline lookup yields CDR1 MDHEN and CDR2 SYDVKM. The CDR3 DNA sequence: TGTGCCAGCAGTTTAGCCTTCGGGACTAGCGGGGCTAGCACAGATACGCAGTATTTT. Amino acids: CASSLAFGTSGASTDTQYF.

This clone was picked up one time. CDR3 amino acids: CAWSVAGGYEQYF. For the CDR3, the DNA is TGTGCCTGGAGTGTGGCAGGGGGATACGAGCAGTACTTC. V gene TRBV30 combines with J gene TRBJ2-7, with 7 positions matching TRBD1. Germline CDR1 reads GTSNPN; CDR2 reads SVGIG (reference sequence). The CDR3 is 13 amino acids. The V gene end was trimmed by 0 bases and the J gene end by 4 bases; junction bases not matched to a gene: 3.

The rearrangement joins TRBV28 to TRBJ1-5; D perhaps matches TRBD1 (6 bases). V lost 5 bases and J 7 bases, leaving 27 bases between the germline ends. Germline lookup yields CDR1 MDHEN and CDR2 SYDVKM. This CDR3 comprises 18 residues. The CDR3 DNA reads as TGTGCCAGCAGTCTTGCAATCGGGGGGGGCGCTTCAATCCAGCCCCAGCATTTT. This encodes CASSLAIGGGASIQPQHF.

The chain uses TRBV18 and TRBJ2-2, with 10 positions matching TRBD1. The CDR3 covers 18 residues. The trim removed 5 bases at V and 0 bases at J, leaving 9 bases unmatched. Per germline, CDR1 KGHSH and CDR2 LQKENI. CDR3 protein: CASSAGQGYITNTGELFF. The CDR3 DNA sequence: TGTGCCAGCTCAGCGGGACAGGGGTATATCACGAACACCGGGGAGCTGTTTTTT.

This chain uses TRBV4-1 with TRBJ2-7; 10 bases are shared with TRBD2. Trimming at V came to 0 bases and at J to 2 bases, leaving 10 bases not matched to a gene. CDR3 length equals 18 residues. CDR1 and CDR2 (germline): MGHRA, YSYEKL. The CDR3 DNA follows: TGCGCCAGCAGCCAAGATCTTAACGGACTAGCGGACACCTACGAGCAGTACTTC. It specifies CASSQDLNGLADTYEQYF.